The 19 T cell receptor beta chains below all came from one sample that was sequenced in a study of T cell responses to AZD1222 COVID-19 vaccine. The assay was immunoSEQ multiplex PCR, and TCRdb's table has in-frame clones only and misses some. The sample carries roughly 160,000 clones, roughly nine tenths recorded once. Specimen: peripheral blood, collected on day 0 of AZD1222 vaccination. These receptors were collected from an adult in good health.

The table lists this clone with a count of one. The chain uses TRBV7-8 and TRBJ2-7; no clear D gene. Trimming stripped 1 base from V and 6 bases from J, with 10 bases between. Germline values: CDR1 SGHVS, CDR2 FQNEAQ. The CDR3 is 13 amino acids. For the CDR3, the DNA is TGTGCCAGCAGCTTAGACGGCCCCGGCGAGCAGTACTTC. The encoded protein is CASSLDGPGEQYF.

The genes are TRBV2 and TRBJ2-1; possibly TRBD2 for D (6 bases). The germline V gene has CDR1 SNHLY and CDR2 FYNNEI. CDR3 length: 15 residues. The V end lost 2 bases, the J end lost 12 bases, and 20 bases lay between the germline ends. CDR3 sequence (DNA): TGTGCCAGCAGTGAACTGGGCAGGGCTCGGAGGGGGCAGTTCTTC. This encodes CASSELGRARRGQFF.

The rearrangement uses TRBV12-5 and TRBJ2-3; D remains unclear. The V gene lost 6 bases and the J gene lost 6 bases, with 7 bases spanning the gap. Germline V gives CDR1 LGHNT, CDR2 FRNRAP. There are 11 residues in the CDR3. Here the CDR3 reads CASGFYDTQYF. CDR3 coding DNA: TGTGCTAGTGGGTTCTATGATACGCAGTATTTT.

The gene calls are TRBV13 and TRBJ1-6; 11 nucleotides align to TRBD1. The germline V gene has CDR1 PRHDT and CDR2 FYEKMQ (reference sequence). Trimming removed 5 bases from V and 4 bases from J; junction bases left unmatched: 4. The CDR3 extends over 16 amino acids. The CDR3 bases are TGTGCCAGCAGCCCAGGGACAGGGGGGTATAATTCACCCCTCCACTTT. This sequence encodes CASSPGTGGYNSPLHF.

V usage is TRBV27 and J usage is TRBJ2-1; 13 bases line up with TRBD2. Germline V lookup: CDR1 MNHEY, CDR2 SMNVEV (reference sequence). Trimming took 3 bases from V and 4 from J; bases not matched to a gene: 3. This CDR3 has 16 amino acids. CDR3: CASSFRLAGGYNEQFF. The CDR3 coding sequence is TGTGCCAGCAGTTTCCGACTAGCGGGGGGATACAATGAGCAGTTCTTC.

The V and J genes are TRBV11-2 and TRBJ2-3; no definite D call. V lost 2 bases and J lost 6, with 6 bases in between. This CDR3 has 12 residues. Germline values: CDR1 SGHAT, CDR2 FQNNGV. The CDR3 coding sequence is TGTGCCAGCAGCTTATCGAGGGATACGCAGTATTTT. Its translation: CASSLSRDTQYF.

V is TRBV12-5 and J is TRBJ2-7; 9 bases line up with TRBD1. The trim removed 3 bases at V and 4 bases at J, leaving 4 bases unmatched. The CDR3 covers 14 residues. CDR1 LGHNT and CDR2 FRNRAP come from the germline V gene. The CDR3 reads CASGFGTGLYEQYF. The CDR3 nucleotides read TGTGCTAGTGGTTTCGGGACAGGGCTGTACGAGCAGTACTTC. Drawing the rest from reference TRBV12-5 and TRBJ2-7, the complete variable domain is DARVTQTPRHKVTEMGQEVTMRCQPILGHNTVFWYRQTMMQGLELLAYFRNRAPLDDSGMPKDRFSAEMPDATLATLKIQPSEPRDSAVYFCASGFGTGLYEQYFGPGTRLTVT.

A few counts support this clone. This chain links TRBV7-2 with TRBJ2-1; D is possibly TRBD2 (5 bases). The germline gives CDR1 SGHTA, CDR2 FQGNSA. Trimming removed 3 bases from V and 8 bases from J, with 11 bases in between. The CDR3 is 13 residues long. The CDR3 reads CASSFRGADEQFF. For the CDR3, the DNA is TGTGCCAGCAGCTTCCGGGGAGCGGATGAGCAGTTCTTC.

The chain uses TRBV2 and TRBJ2-7, with TRBD1 as a possible D gene (6 bases). Trimming pared 7 bases from V and 2 bases from J, leaving 15 bases between. This CDR3 contains 14 residues. The germline gives CDR1 SNHLY, CDR2 FYNNEI. In nucleotides, the CDR3 is TGTGCCAGCACCGGACAGAGCCCTACCTACGAGCAGTACTTC. Amino acid sequence: CASTGQSPTYEQYF.

V and J are TRBV1 and TRBJ1-5; the table's D call, TRBD1, was not checked against the DNA. TRBV1 is noted as a pseudogene. The CDR3 contains 13 residues. CDR3 protein: CTRDRVCHQPQHF. In DNA form, the CDR3 reads TGCACCAGAGACAGGGTCTGTCATCAGCCCCAGCATTTT.

The chain employs TRBV18 and TRBJ2-2; no firm D call. Per the germline V gene, CDR1 is KGHSH and CDR2 is LQKENI. This CDR3 contains 14 residues. The V end was cut by 4 bases, the J end by 3 bases, with 9 bases between. The CDR3 protein is CASSRNEDTGELFF. CDR3 DNA: TGTGCCAGCTCACGAAATGAGGACACCGGGGAGCTGTTTTTT. The whole variable domain, remainder taken from reference TRBV18 and TRBJ2-2, is NAGVMQNPRHLVRRRGQEARLRCSPMKGHSHVYWYRQLPEEGLKFMVYLQKENIIDESGMPKERFSAEFPKEGPSILRIQQVVRGDSAAYFCASSRNEDTGELFFGEGSRLTVL.

Only one count was recorded for this clone. This sequence joins TRBV6-5 and TRBJ2-1, with no clear D. CDR1 MNHEY and CDR2 SVGAGI come from the germline V gene. With 3 bases removed from V and 6 bases from J, the gap between germline ends came to 15 bases. This CDR3 has 15 residues. CDR3 nucleotide sequence: TGTGCCAGCAGTTATTTAAACGTTCTCGTCAATGAGCAGTTCTTC. Its translation is CASSYLNVLVNEQFF.

This clone was recorded once. The chain carries TRBV7-2 and TRBJ1-5; TRBD1 might be the D (6 bases). V shed 1 base and J shed 3 bases, with 13 bases lying between them. Germline loops: CDR1 SGHTA, CDR2 FQGNSA. This CDR3 has 16 amino acids. The chain's CDR3 is CASSLELGQNNQPQHF. The CDR3 bases are TGTGCCAGCAGCTTAGAATTGGGACAAAACAATCAGCCCCAGCATTTT.

The chain couples TRBV4-1 to TRBJ2-1, with 10 positions matching TRBD1. This CDR3 region has 16 residues. Germline V gene lookup returns CDR1 MGHRA and CDR2 YSYEKL. V was pared by 4 bases and J by 2 bases, with 5 bases of the junction left unmatched. The CDR3 sequence: CASSRGQGVTYNEQFF. CDR3 coding DNA: TGCGCCAGCAGCCGCGGACAGGGGGTAACCTACAATGAGCAGTTCTTC.

CDR3 nucleotide sequence: TGTGCCAGCAGCCTTACCGACAGGGTACCTGAAGCTTTCTTT. Translated: CASSLTDRVPEAFF. V and J are TRBV11-2 and TRBJ1-1; TRBD1 agrees at 7 bases. CDR3 length: 14 amino acids. Trimming removed 5 bases from V and 6 bases from J; junction bases left unmatched: 9. Germline V gives CDR1 SGHAT, CDR2 FQNNGV. The full variable domain, with the rest looked up from reference TRBV11-2 and TRBJ1-1, is EAGVAQSPRYKIIEKRQSVAFWCNPISGHATLYWYQQILGQGPKLLIQFQNNGVVDDSQLPKDRFSAERLKGVDSTLKIQPAKLEDSAVYLCASSLTDRVPEAFFGQGTRLTVV.

Turning to this clone: One junction end does not reproduce the germline sequence, and a read error may be involved. The CDR3 is CASSGDSHNEQFF. The CDR3 DNA is TGTGCCAGCAGCGGGGACTCCCACAATGAGCAGTTCTTC. J is TRBJ2-1 and V is TRBV7-2; D might be TRBD2 (6 bases). The germline V gene encodes CDR1 SGHTA and CDR2 FQGNSA. This CDR3 comprises 13 residues.

The chain joins TRBV29-1 to TRBJ2-5; TRBD1 aligns across 7 bases. The V gene's germline CDR1 is SQVTM and CDR2 ANQGSEA. The CDR3 spans 13 residues. The V segment lost 6 bases and the J segment 1 base; nucleotides outside the gene matches: 5. The CDR3 region is CSVTGTAQETQYF. The CDR3 DNA sequence: TGCAGCGTCACCGGGACAGCCCAAGAGACCCAGTACTTC.

This clone was recorded once. The rearrangement uses TRBV5-6 and TRBJ2-3; tentative D call: TRBD2 (6 bases). Germline lookup yields CDR1 SGHDT and CDR2 YYEEEE. V was pared by 0 bases and J by 6 bases, with 17 bases between. The CDR3 is 16 amino acids. In DNA form, the CDR3 reads TGTGCCAGCAGCTTGGGCGGGGAGTGGGGGTTGGATACGCAGTATTTT. Translation: CASSLGGEWGLDTQYF.

V and J are TRBV12-3 or TRBV12-4 and TRBJ2-1; 7 bases align to TRBD2. This CDR3 has 13 amino acids. The V segment lost 10 bases and the J segment 6 bases; nucleotides outside the gene matches: 9. The CDR3 sequence is CATSGAHPNEQFF. Here the CDR3 DNA reads TGTGCCACCAGCGGGGCACACCCCAATGAGCAGTTCTTC.